The source of this T cell receptor (beta chain) is a study of T cells in Graves' hyperthyroidism and ophthalmopathy. After removal of 3 bases from V and 8 bases from J, the junction contained 9 bases not matched to a gene. Germline CDR1 reads MDHEN; CDR2 reads SYDVKM. The CDR3 spans 14 residues. RNA transcripts served as the template for amplifying TCR beta CDR3 regions. Carried out on the TCR CDR3, a first-round RT-PCR used the HTBI primer set. TCRdb independently ran MiXCR on the multiplex PCR reads; one entry per CDR3 protein. The profile shows approximately 330,000 distinct CDR3 sequences, 15% to 20% of them singletons. On this clonotype: Antigen: not known.

The study's findings and limits: For ophthalmopathy, model prediction preceded onset by a median about 6.4 months.

This rearrangement joins TRBV28 to TRBJ1-2; 7 bases line up with TRBD1. Sequences were obtained from blood. This TCR came from a woman in her 50s with Graves' hyperthyroidism. The CDR3 DNA is TGTGCCAGCAGTTTTGGAGTCAGGGGGAACGGCTACACCTTC. It yields the protein CASSFGVRGNGYTF.